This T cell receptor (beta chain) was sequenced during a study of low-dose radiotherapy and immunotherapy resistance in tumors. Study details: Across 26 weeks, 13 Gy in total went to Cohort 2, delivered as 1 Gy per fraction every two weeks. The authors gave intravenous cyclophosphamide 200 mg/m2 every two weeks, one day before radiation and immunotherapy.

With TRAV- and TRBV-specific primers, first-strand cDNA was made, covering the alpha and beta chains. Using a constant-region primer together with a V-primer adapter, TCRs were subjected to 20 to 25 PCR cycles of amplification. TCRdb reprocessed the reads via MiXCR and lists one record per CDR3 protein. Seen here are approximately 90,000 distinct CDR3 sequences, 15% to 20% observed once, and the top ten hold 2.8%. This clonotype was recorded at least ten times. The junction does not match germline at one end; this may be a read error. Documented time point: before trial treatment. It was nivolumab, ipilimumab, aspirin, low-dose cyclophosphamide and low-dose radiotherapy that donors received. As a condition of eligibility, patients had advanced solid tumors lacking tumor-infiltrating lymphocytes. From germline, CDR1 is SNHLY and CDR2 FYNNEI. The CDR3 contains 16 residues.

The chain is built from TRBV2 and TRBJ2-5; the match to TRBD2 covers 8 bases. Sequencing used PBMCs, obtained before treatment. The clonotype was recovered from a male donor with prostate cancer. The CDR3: CASREGGGGTQETQYF. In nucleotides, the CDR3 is TGTGCCAGCAGGGAAGGAGGCGGGGGGACACAAGAGACCCAGTACTTC.